In this sample, the clone carrying this T cell receptor (beta chain) turned up many times. Its specificity is not known. The data derive from a study of prognosis after radiotherapy for stage I lung cancer. About the research overall: The patients included around 13 who had newly diagnosed primary stage I lung tumors, along with four or five others who had oligometastatic NSCLC after their primary tumor had been surgically resected. Whole-study results and caveats: Shannon entropy (measured after stereotactic body radiation therapy) was lower in patients who went on to develop distant metastases.

From genomic DNA, two-round multiplex PCR was used to amplify TCR beta CDR3. Initially, in first-round PCR, primers specific to each TRBV and TRBJ gene were used. Universal primers were what the second PCR round relied on. MiXCR was run by TCRdb on the multiplex PCR reads, yielding one entry per CDR3 protein. The data show fewer than 20,000 distinct CDR3 sequences, more than 15% seen once. V was clipped by 3 bases and J by 6 bases, with 13 bases between them. This CDR3 has 14 residues. The chain has TRBV12-3 or TRBV12-4 and TRBJ2-3; TRBD2 might be the D (6 bases). The sample here was PBMCs, taken before or after stereotactic body radiation therapy (not recorded which). The receptor comes from a donor aged 50 or older with non-small cell lung cancer. This CDR3 reads CASSFWASEDTQYF. In DNA form, the CDR3 reads TGTGCCAGCAGTTTTTGGGCTAGCGAGGATACGCAGTATTTT.